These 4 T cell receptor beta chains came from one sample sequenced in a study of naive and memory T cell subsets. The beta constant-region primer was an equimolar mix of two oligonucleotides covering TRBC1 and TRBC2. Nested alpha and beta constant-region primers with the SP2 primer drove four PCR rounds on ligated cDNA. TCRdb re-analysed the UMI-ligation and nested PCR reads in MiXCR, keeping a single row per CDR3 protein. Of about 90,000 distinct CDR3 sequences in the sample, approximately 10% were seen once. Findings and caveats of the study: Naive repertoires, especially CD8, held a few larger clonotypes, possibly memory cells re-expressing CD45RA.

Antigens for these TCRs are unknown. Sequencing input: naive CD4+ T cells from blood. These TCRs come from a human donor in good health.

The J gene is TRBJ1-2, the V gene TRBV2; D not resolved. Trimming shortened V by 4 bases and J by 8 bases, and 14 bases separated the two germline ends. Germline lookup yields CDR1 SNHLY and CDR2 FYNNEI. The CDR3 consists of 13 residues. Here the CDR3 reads CASSVRSDEGYTF. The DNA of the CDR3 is TGTGCCAGCAGTGTTAGAAGCGACGAGGGCTACACCTTC.

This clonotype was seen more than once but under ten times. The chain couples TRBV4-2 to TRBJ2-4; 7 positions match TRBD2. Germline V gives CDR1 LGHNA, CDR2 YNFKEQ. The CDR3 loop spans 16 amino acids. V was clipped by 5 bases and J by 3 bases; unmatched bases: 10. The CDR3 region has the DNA TGTGCCAGCAGCAGGGAGGGGCCCCTGGGCAAAAACATTCAGTACTTC. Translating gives CASSREGPLGKNIQYF.

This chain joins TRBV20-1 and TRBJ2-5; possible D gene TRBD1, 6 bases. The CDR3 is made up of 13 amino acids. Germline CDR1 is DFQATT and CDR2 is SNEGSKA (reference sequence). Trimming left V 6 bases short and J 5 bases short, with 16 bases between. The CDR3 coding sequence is TGCAGTGCAACAAGGGGGAAAGGGGAGACCCAGTACTTC. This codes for CSATRGKGETQYF.

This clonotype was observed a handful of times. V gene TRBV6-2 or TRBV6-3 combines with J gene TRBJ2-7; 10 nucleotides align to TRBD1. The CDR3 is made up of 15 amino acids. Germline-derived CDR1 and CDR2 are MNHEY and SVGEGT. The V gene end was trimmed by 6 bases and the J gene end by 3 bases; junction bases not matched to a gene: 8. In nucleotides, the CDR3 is TGTGCCAGCAGCCCCCCGGGACAGGGGTTCTACGAGCAGTACTTC. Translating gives CASSPPGQGFYEQYF.